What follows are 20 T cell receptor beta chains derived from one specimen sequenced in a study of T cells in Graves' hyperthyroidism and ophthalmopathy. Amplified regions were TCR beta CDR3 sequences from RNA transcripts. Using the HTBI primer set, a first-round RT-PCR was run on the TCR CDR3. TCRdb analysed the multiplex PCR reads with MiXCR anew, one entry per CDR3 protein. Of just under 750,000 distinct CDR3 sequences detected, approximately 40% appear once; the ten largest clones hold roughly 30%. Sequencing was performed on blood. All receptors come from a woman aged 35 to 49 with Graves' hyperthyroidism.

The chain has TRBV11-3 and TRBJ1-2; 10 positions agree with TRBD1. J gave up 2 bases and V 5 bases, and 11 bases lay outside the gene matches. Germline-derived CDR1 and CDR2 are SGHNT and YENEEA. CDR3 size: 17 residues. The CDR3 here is CASSLRQGAFSNYGYTF. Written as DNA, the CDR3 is TGTGCCAGCAGCCTACGACAGGGGGCCTTTTCGAACTATGGCTACACCTTC.

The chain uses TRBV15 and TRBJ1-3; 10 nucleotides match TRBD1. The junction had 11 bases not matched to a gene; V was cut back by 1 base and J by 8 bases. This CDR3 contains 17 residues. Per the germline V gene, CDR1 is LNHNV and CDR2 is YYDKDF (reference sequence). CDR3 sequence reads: CATSRGSGGQGTHTIYF. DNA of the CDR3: TGTGCCACCAGCAGAGGTTCAGGGGGACAGGGGACGCACACCATATATTTT.

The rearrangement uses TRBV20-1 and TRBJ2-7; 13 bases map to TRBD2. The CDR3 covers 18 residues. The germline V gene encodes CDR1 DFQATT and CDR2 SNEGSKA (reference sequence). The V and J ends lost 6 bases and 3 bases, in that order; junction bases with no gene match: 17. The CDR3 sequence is CSAEVGTSGEDVDYEQYF. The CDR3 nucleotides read TGCAGTGCCGAAGTAGGGACTAGCGGGGAGGATGTTGACTACGAGCAGTACTTC.

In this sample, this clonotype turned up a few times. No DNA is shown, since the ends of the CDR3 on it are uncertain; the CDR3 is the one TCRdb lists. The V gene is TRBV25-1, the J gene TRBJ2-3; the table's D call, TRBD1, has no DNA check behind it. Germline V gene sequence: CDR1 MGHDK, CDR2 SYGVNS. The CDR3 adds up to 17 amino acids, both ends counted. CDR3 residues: CASSSSPGTGETDTQYF.

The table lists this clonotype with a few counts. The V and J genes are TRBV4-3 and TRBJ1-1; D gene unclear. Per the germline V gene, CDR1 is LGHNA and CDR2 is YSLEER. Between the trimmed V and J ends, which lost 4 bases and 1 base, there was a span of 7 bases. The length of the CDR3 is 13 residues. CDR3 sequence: CASSRIPNTEAFF. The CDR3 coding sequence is TGCGCCAGCAGCCGGATCCCGAACACTGAAGCTTTCTTT.

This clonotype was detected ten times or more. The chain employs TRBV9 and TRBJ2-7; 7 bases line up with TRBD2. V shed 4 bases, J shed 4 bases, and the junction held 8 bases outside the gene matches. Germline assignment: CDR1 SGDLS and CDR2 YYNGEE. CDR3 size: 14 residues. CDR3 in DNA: TGTGCCAGCAGCCCTCCCGAGCGGGGTTACGAGCAGTACTTC. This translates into CASSPPERGYEQYF.

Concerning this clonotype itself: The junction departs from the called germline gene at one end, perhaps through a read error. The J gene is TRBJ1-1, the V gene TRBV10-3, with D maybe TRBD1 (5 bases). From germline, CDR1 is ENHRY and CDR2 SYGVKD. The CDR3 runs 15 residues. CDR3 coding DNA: TGTGCCATCAGTGAGTCAGGGATCGGGGCCACTGAAGCTTTCTTC. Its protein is CAISESGIGATEAFF.

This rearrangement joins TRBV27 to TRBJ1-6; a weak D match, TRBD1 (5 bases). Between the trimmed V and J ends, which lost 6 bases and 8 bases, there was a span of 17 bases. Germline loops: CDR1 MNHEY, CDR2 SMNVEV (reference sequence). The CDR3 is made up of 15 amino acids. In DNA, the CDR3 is TGTGCCAGCAGGGGTGGGGGTTGGGGTGATTCACCCCTCCACTTT. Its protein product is CASRGGGWGDSPLHF.

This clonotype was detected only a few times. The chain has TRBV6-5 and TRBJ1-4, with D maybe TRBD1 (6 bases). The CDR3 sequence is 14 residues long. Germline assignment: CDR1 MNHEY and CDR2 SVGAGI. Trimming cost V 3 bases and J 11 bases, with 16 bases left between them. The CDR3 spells CASSYRQEVRKLFF. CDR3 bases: TGTGCCAGCAGTTATAGACAGGAGGTCAGGAAACTGTTTTTT.

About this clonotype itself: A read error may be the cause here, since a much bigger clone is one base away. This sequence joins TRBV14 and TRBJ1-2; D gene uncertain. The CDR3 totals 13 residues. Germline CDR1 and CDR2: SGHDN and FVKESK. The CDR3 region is CARSQEYNYGYTF. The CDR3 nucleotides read TGTGCCAGGAGCCAAGAATATAACTATGGCTACACCTTC.

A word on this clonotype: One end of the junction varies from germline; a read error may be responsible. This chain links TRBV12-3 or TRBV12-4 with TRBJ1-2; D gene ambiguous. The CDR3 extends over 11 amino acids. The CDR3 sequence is CTSSTPGGYTF. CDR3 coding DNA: TGTACCAGCAGTACCCCTGGAGGCTACACCTTC.

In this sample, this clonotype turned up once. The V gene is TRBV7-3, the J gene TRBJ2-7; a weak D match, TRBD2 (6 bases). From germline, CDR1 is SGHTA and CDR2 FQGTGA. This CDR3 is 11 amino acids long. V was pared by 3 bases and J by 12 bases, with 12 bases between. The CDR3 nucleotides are TGTGCCAGCAGCTTGGGGGGTCGGATGTACTTC. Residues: CASSLGGRMYF.

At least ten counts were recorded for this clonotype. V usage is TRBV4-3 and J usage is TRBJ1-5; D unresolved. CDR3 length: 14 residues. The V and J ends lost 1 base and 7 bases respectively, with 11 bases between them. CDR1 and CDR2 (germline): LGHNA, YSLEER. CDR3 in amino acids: CASSQVAVGQPQHF. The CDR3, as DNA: TGCGCCAGCAGCCAAGTAGCAGTGGGGCAGCCCCAGCATTTT.

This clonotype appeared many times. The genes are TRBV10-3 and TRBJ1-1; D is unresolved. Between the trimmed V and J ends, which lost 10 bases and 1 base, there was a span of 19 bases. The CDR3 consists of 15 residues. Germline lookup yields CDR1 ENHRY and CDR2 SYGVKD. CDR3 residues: CASSRPPNANTEAFF. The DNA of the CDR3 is TGTGCCAGCTCGCGGCCGCCAAACGCGAACACTGAAGCTTTCTTT.

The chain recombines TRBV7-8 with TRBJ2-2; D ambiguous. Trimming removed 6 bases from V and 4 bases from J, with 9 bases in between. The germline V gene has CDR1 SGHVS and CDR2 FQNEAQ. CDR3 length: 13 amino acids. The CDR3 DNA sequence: TGTGCCAGCAGTTTTTTGGTCACCGGGGAGCTGTTTTTT. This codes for CASSFLVTGELFF.

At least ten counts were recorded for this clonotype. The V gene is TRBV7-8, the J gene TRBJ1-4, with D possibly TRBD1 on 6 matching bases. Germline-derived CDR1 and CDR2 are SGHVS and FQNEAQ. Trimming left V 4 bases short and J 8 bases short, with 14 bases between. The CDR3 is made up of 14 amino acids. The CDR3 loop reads CASSSQGMGEKLFF. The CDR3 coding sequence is TGTGCCAGCAGCTCCCAGGGGATGGGGGAAAAACTGTTTTTT.

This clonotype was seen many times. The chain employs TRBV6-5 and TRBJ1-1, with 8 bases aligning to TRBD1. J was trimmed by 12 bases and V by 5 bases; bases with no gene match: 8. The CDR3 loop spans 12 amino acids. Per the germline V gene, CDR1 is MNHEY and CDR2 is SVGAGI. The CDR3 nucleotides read TGTGCCAGCAGTGACCGGGACAGGAGGACTTTCTTT. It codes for CASSDRDRRTFF.

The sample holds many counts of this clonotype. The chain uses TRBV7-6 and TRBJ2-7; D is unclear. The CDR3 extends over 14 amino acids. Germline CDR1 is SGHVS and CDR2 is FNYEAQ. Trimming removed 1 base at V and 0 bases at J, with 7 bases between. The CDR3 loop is CASSLGTFSYEQYF. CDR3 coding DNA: TGTGCCAGCAGCTTAGGTACATTCTCCTACGAGCAGTACTTC.

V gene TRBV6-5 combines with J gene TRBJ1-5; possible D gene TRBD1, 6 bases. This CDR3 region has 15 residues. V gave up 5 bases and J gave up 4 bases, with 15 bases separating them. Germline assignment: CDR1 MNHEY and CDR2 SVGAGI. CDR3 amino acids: CASSPLITGNQPQHF. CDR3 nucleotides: TGTGCCAGCAGTCCCTTGATTACAGGGAATCAGCCCCAGCATTTT.

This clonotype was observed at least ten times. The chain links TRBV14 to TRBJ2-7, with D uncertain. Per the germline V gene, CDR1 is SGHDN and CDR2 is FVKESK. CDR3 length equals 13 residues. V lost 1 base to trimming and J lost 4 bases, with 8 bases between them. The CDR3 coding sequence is TGTGCCAGCAGCCAAGGACACTTTTACGAGCAGTACTTC. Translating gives CASSQGHFYEQYF.